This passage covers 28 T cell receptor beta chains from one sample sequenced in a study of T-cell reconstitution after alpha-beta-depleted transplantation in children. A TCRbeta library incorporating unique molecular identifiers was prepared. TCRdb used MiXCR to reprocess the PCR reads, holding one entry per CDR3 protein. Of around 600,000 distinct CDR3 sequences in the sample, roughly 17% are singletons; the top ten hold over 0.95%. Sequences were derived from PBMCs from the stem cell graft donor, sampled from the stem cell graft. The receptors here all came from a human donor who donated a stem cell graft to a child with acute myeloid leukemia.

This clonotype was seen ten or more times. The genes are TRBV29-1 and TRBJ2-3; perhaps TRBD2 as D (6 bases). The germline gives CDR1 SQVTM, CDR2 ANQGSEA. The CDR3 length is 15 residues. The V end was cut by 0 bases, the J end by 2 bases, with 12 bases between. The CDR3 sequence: CSVEDRESDTDTQYF. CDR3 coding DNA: TGCAGCGTTGAAGATCGGGAGTCCGACACAGATACGCAGTATTTT.

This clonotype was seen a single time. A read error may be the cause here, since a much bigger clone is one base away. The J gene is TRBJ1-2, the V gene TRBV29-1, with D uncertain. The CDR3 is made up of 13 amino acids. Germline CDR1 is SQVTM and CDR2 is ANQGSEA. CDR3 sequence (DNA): TGCAGCGCTGAATCCGGGAACTACTATGGCTACACCTTC. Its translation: CSAESGNYYGYTF.

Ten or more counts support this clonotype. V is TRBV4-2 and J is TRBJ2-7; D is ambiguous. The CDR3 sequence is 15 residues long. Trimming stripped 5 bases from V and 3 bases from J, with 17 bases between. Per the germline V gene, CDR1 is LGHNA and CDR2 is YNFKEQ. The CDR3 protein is CASSASREPYYEQYV. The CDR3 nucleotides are TGTGCCAGCAGCGCTAGTAGGGAACCGTACTACGAGCAGTACGTC.

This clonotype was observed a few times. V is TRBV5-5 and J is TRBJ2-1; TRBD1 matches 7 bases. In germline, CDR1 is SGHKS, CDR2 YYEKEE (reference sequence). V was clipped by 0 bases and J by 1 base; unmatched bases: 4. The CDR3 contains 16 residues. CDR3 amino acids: CASSLGTGASYNEQFF. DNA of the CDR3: TGTGCCAGCAGCTTGGGAACAGGGGCATCCTACAATGAGCAGTTCTTC. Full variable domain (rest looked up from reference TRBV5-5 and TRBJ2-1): DAGVTQSPTHLIKTRGQQVTLRCSPISGHKSVSWYQQVLGQGPQFIFQYYEKEERGRGNFPDRFSARQFPNYSSELNVNALLLGDSALYLCASSLGTGASYNEQFFGPGTRLTVL.

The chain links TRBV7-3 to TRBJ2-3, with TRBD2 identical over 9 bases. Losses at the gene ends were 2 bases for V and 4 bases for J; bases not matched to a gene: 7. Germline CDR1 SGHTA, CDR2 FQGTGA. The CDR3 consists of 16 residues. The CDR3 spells CASSLSAGGLPDTQYF. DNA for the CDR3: TGTGCCAGCAGCTTATCGGCGGGGGGGCTGCCAGATACGCAGTATTTT.

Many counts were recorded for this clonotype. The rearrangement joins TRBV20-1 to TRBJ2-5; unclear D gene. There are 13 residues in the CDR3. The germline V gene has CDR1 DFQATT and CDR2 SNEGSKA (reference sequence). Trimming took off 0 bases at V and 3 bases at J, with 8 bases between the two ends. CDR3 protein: CSAREYVKETQYF. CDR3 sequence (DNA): TGCAGTGCTAGAGAGTACGTAAAAGAGACCCAGTACTTC.

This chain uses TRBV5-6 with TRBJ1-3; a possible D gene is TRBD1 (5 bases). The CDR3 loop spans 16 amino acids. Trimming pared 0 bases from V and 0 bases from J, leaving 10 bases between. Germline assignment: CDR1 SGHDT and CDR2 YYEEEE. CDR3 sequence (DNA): TGTGCCAGCAGCTTGGGGGCAGGGAGCTCTGGAAACACCATATATTTT. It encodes CASSLGAGSSGNTIYF.

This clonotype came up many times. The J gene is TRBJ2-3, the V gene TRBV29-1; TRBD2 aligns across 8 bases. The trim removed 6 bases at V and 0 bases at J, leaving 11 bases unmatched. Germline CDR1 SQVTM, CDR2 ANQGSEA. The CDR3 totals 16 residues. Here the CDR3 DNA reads TGCAGCGTGGTGAATGTGGGACTAGGGAGCACAGATACGCAGTATTTT. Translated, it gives CSVVNVGLGSTDTQYF.

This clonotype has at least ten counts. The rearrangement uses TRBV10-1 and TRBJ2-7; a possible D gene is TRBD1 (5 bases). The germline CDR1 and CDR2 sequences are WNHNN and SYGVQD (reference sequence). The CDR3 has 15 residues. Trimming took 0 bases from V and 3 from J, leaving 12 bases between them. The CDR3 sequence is CASSESIRVNYEQYV. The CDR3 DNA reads TGCGCCAGCAGTGAGTCGATCAGGGTTAACTACGAGCAGTACGTC.

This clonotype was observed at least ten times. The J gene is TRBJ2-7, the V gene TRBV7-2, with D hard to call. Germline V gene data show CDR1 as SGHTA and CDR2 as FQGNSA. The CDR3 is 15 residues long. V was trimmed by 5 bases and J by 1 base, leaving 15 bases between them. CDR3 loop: CASSQITLSSYEQYF. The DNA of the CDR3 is TGTGCCAGCAGCCAAATCACCTTAAGTTCCTACGAGCAGTACTTC.

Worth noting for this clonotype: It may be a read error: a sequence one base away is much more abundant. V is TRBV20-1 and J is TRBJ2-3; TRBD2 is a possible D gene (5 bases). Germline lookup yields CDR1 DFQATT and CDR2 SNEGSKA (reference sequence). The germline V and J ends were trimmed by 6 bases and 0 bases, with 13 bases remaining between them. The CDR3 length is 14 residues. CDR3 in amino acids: CSALGDPSTDTQYF. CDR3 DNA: TGCAGTGCCCTGGGAGACCCAAGCACAGATACGCAGTATTTT.

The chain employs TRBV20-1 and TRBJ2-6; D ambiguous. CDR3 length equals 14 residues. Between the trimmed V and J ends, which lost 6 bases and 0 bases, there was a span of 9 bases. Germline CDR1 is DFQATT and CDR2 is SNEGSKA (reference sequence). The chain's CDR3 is CSADLPSGANVLTF. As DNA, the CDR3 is TGCAGTGCGGACCTACCCTCTGGGGCCAACGTCCTGACTTTC.

In DNA form, the CDR3 reads TGTGCCACCAGTGACGCCGGGACAGGGGGGGTTGGGCAGTTCTTC. Protein sequence: CATSDAGTGGVGQFF. The chain recombines TRBV24-1 with TRBJ2-1; 11 positions agree with TRBD1. The CDR3 sequence is 15 residues long. Germline V gene data show CDR1 as KGHDR and CDR2 as SFDVKD. Losses at the gene ends were 4 bases for V and 12 bases for J; bases not matched to a gene: 10.

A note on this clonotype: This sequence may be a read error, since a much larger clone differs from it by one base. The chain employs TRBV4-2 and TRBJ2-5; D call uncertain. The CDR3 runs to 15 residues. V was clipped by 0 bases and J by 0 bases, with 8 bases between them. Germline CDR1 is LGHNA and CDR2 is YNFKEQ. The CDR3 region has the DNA TGTGCCAGCAGCCAAGAAGGGTCAGACCAAGAGACCCAGTACTTC. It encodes CASSQEGSDQETQYF.

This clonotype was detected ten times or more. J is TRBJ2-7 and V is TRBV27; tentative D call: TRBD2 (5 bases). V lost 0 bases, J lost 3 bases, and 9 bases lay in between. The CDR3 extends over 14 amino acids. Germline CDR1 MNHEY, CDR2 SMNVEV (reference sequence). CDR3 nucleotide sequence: TGTGCCAGCAGTTTATCAAACAGCGGCTACGAGCAGTACGTC. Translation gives CASSLSNSGYEQYV.

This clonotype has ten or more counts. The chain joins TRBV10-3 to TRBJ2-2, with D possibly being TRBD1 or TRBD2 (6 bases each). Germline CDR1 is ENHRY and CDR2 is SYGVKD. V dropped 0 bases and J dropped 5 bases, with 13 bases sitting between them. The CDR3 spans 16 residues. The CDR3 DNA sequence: TGTGCCATCAGTGAGTCAGGGGGAGGAGGTACCGGGGAGCTGTTTTTT. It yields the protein CAISESGGGGTGELFF.

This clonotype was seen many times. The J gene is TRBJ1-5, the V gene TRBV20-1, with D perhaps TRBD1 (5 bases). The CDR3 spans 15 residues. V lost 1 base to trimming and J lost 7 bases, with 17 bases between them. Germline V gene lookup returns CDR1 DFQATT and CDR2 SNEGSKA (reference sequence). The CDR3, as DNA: TGCAGTGCTAGAGGAGGGCTGGGGGGTAGGCAGCCCCAGCATTTT. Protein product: CSARGGLGGRQPQHF.

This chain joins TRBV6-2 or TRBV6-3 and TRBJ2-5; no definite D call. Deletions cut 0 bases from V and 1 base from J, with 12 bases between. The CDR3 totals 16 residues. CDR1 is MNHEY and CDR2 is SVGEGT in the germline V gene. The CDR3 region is CASSYSSVGPQETQYF. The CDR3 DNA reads TGTGCCAGCAGTTACTCGAGTGTAGGGCCCCAAGAGACCCAGTACTTC.

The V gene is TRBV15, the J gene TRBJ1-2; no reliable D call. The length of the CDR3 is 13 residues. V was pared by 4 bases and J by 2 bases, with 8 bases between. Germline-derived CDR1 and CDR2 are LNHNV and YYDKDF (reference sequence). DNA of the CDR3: TGTGCCACCAGCACCACAGAAAACTATGGCTACACCTTC. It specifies CATSTTENYGYTF. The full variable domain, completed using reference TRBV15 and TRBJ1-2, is DAMVIQNPRYQVTQFGKPVTLSCSQTLNHNVMYWYQQKSSQAPKLLFHYYDKDFNNEADTPDNFQSRRPNTSFCFLDIRSPGLGDTAMYLCATSTTENYGYTFGSGTRLTVV.

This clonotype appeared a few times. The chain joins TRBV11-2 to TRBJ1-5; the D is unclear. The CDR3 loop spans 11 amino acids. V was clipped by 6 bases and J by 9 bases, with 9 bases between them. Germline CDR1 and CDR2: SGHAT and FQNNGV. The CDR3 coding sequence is TGTGCCAGCAGTGGCTACGGGCCCCAGCATTTT. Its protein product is CASSGYGPQHF.

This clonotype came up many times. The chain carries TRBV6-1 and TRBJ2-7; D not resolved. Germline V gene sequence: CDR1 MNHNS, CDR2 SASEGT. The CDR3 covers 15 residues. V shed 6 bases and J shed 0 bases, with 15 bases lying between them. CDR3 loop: CASSRTGRSSYEQYF. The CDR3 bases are TGTGCCAGCAGCCGAACCGGACGGAGCTCCTACGAGCAGTACTTC.

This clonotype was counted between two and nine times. The chain's CDR3 is CASSLMTGTDTQYF. CDR3 in DNA: TGTGCCAGCAGTCTTATGACGGGCACAGATACGCAGTATTTT. The gene calls are TRBV25-1 and TRBJ2-3; D is ambiguous. Germline loops: CDR1 MGHDK, CDR2 SYGVNS. This CDR3 is built from 14 residues. V lost 5 bases and J lost 1, with 10 bases in between.

The CDR3 DNA follows: TGTGCCAGCAGCTTAGGGGCCAGGTCTTCCTACAATGAGCAGTTCTTC. It is translated as CASSLGARSSYNEQFF. This chain uses TRBV11-2 with TRBJ2-1; D remains unclear. With 1 base removed from V and 1 base from J, the gap between germline ends came to 11 bases. CDR1 SGHAT and CDR2 FQNNGV come from the germline V gene. This CDR3 comprises 16 residues.

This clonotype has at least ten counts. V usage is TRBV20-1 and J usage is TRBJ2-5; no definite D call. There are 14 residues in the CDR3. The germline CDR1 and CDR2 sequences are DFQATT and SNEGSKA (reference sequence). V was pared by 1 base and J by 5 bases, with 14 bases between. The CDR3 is CSARALLPWETQYF. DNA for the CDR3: TGCAGTGCTAGAGCCCTCCTGCCATGGGAGACCCAGTACTTC.

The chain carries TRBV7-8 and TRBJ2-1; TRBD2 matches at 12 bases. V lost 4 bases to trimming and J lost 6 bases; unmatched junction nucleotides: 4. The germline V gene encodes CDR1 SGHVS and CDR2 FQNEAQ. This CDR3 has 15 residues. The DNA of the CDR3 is TGTGCCAGCAGCTCCTCGACTAGCGGGGGCAATGAGCAGTTCTTC. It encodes CASSSSTSGGNEQFF.

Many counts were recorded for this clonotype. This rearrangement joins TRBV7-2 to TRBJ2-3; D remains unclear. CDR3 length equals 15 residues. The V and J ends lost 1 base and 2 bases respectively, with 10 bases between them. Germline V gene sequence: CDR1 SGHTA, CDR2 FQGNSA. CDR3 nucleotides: TGTGCCAGCAGCTTAGTAGTAGTGAACACAGATACGCAGTATTTT. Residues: CASSLVVVNTDTQYF.

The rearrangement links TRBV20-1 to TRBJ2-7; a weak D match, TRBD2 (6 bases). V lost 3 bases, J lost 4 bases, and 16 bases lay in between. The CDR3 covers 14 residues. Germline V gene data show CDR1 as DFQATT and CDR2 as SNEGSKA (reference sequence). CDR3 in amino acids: CSARWAGTGYEQYF. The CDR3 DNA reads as TGCAGTGCTAGGTGGGCGGGGACCGGATACGAGCAGTACTTC.

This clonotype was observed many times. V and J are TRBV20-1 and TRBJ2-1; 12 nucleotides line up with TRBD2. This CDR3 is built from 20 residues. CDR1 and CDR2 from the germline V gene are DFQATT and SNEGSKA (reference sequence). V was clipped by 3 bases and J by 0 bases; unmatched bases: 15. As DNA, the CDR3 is TGCAGTGCTAGCGTTCCTCCTACTAGCGGGGGGATCAGCTCCTACAATGAGCAGTTCTTC. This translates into CSASVPPTSGGISSYNEQFF.